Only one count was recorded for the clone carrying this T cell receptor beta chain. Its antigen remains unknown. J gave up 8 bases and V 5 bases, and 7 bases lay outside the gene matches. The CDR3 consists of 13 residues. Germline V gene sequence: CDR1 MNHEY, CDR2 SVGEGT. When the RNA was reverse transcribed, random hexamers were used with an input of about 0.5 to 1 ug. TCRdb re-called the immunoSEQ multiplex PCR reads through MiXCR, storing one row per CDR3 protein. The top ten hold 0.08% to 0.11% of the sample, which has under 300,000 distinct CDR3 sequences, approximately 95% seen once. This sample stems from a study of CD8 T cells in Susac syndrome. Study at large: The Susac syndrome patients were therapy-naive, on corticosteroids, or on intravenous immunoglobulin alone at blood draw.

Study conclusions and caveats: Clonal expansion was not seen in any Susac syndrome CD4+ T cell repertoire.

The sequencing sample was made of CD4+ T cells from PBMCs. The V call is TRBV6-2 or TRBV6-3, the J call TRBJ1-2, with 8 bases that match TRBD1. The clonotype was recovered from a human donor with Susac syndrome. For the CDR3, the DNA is TGTGCCAGCAGTCACCAGGACAGGGCGGGCTACACCTTC. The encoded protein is CASSHQDRAGYTF.